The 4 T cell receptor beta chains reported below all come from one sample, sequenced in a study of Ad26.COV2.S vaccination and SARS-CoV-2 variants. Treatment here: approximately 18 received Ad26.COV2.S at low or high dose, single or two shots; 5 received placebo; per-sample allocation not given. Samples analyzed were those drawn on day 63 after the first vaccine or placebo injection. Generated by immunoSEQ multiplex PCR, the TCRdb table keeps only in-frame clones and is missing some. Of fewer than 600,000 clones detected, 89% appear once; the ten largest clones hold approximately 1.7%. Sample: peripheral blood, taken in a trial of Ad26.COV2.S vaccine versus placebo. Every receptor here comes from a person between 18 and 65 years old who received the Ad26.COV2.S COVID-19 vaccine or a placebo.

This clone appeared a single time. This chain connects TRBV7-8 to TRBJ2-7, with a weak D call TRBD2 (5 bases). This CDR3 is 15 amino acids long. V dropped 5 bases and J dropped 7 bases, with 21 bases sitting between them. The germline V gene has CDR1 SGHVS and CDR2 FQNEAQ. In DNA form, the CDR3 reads TGTGCCAGCAGCATCGGCCCCCCTGGTTCGGGGGAGCAGTACTTC. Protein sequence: CASSIGPPGSGEQYF.

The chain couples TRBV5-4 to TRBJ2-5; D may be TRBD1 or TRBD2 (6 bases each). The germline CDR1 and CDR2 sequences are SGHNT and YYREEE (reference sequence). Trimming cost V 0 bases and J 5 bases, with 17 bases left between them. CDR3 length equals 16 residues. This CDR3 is CASSLASPGALETQYF. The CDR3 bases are TGTGCCAGCAGCTTGGCTAGCCCGGGGGCCCTTGAGACCCAGTACTTC.

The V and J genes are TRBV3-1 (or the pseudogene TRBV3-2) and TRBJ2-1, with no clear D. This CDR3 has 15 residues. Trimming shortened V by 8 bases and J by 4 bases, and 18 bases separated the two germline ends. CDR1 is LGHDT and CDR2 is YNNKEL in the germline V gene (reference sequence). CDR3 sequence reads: CASAMLSETYNEQFF. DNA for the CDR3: TGTGCCAGCGCCATGCTCTCCGAAACGTACAATGAGCAGTTCTTC.

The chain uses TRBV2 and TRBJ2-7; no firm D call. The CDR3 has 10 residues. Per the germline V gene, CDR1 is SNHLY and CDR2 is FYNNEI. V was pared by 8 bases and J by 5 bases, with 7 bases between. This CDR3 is CASSYNEQYF. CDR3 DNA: TGTGCCAGCTCGTACAACGAGCAGTACTTC.